This TCR beta chain derives from a study of T cells in Graves' hyperthyroidism and ophthalmopathy. Broader study findings: Blood also carried most thyroid clonotypes expanded above 0.001.

RNA transcripts were the template for amplifying TCR beta CDR3 regions. The study used the HTBI primer set for a first-round RT-PCR of the TCR CDR3. TCRdb analysed the multiplex PCR reads with MiXCR anew, one entry per CDR3 protein. The sample has fewer than 650,000 distinct CDR3 sequences; approximately 15% are singletons. In the case of this clonotype: Its antigen is not known.

The CDR3 covers 15 residues. Germline lookup yields CDR1 KGHDR and CDR2 SFDVKD. V lost 3 bases and J lost 1, with 6 bases in between. This sequence originates from a woman between 25 and 40 years old with Graves' hyperthyroidism that later progressed to Graves' ophthalmopathy. The sample consisted of blood. The gene calls are TRBV24-1 and TRBJ2-6; D unclear. CDR3 loop: CATSDRLSGANVLTF. The CDR3 coding sequence is TGTGCCACCAGTGATCGACTGTCTGGGGCCAACGTCCTGACTTTC.